A single sample is the source of the 20 T cell receptor beta chains below, sequenced in a study of CD8+CD57+ T cells in acquired aplastic anemia. The template used for profiling TCR beta VDJ and CDR3 was genomic DNA. MiXCR was run by TCRdb on the reads, yielding one entry per CDR3 protein. This repertoire shows 150,000 to 200,000 distinct CDR3 sequences, less than 55% found once; its top ten account for approximately 2.9%. The sample taken for sequencing was sorted CD4+, CD8+, or CD8+CD57+ T cells (not recorded which) from PBMCs. These receptors were collected from a human donor in good health.

V is TRBV19 and J is TRBJ1-1; tentative D call: TRBD1 (5 bases). This CDR3 spans 11 amino acids. CDR1 and CDR2 from the germline V gene are LNHDA and SQIVND (reference sequence). As DNA, the CDR3 is TGTGTGGTGCAGGGCTACACTGAAGCTTTCTTT. Its translation is CVVQGYTEAFF.

This clonotype occurred many times. This chain uses TRBV7-9 with TRBJ2-7, with 8 bases identical to TRBD1. Unmatched junction bases numbered 11, after V lost 3 bases and J lost 10 bases. Germline V CDR1 and CDR2: SEHNR, FQNEAQ (reference sequence). The CDR3 is made up of 14 amino acids. The CDR3 DNA reads TGTGCCAGCAGCTTTCTGGACAGGGAGGCGCTTCAGTACTTC. Translated: CASSFLDREALQYF.

This clonotype was seen at least ten times. V usage is TRBV2 and J usage is TRBJ1-5, with TRBD1 as a possible D gene (5 bases). Trimming removed 7 bases from V and 1 base from J, with 14 bases in between. The length of the CDR3 is 15 residues. CDR1 and CDR2 from the germline V gene are SNHLY and FYNNEI. The CDR3 loop reads CASNFQAGSNQPQHF. CDR3 nucleotide sequence: TGTGCCAGCAACTTTCAGGCAGGGAGCAATCAGCCCCAGCATTTT.

This clonotype was observed a few times. Given the absence of the conserved phenylalanine or tryptophan at the CDR3 end, a read error is likely. The DNA is left out, because the CDR3 cannot be placed on it with certainty; the CDR3 is given as TCRdb lists it. The chain has TRBV2 and TRBJ2-7; TRBD2 reflects the table's D call only, with no check against the DNA. CDR1 is SNHLY, CDR2 FYNNEI, per germline. The CDR3 extends over 9 residues, inclusive of both ends. The CDR3 protein is CASRSGLAG.

The CDR3 DNA follows: TGTGCCAGTAGTCCGGGGGTGAACACAGATACGCAGTATTTT. This translates into CASSPGVNTDTQYF. The chain joins TRBV19 to TRBJ2-3; TRBD2 is a possible D gene (6 bases). The CDR3 is made up of 14 amino acids. The germline V and J ends were trimmed by 5 bases and 2 bases, with 11 bases remaining between them. From germline, CDR1 is LNHDA and CDR2 SQIVND (reference sequence). Filled out from reference TRBV19 and TRBJ2-3, the complete variable domain reads DGGITQSPKYLFRKEGQNVTLSCEQNLNHDAMYWYRQDPGQGLRLIYYSQIVNDFQKGDIAEGYSVSREKKESFPLTVTSAQKNPTAFYLCASSPGVNTDTQYFGPGTRLTVL.

This clonotype was seen only a few times. The rearrangement joins TRBV10-3 to TRBJ2-2; tentatively, D is TRBD1 or TRBD2 (5 bases each). Deletions cut 2 bases from V and 9 bases from J, with 10 bases between. The CDR3 consists of 13 residues. Germline V CDR1 and CDR2: ENHRY, SYGVKD. This CDR3 is CAISERGPRELFF. For the CDR3, the DNA is TGTGCCATCAGTGAGCGGGGACCCCGGGAGCTGTTTTTT.

The sample holds a few counts of this clonotype. The rearrangement links TRBV15 to TRBJ1-5; 10 bases line up with TRBD1. The J segment lost 7 bases and the V segment lost 1 base, leaving 7 bases of the junction unmatched. The germline CDR1 and CDR2 sequences are LNHNV and YYDKDF (reference sequence). There are 16 residues in the CDR3. The CDR3 is CATSRASTGGGQPQHF. The CDR3 region has the DNA TGTGCCACCAGCAGAGCCTCGACAGGGGGCGGGCAGCCCCAGCATTTT.

The chain uses TRBV18 and TRBJ1-4, with D possibly being TRBD1 (6 bases). The CDR3 sequence is 13 residues long. Germline CDR1 and CDR2: KGHSH and LQKENI. With 3 bases removed from V and 8 bases from J, the gap between germline ends came to 10 bases. CDR3 residues: CASSPVGGEKLFF. The CDR3 DNA reads as TGTGCCAGCTCACCCGTCGGGGGCGAAAAACTGTTTTTT. The full variable domain, completed using reference TRBV18 and TRBJ1-4, is NAGVMQNPRHLVRRRGQEARLRCSPMKGHSHVYWYRQLPEEGLKFMVYLQKENIIDESGMPKERFSAEFPKEGPSILRIQQVVRGDSAAYFCASSPVGGEKLFFGSGTQLSVL.

The V and J genes are TRBV12-3 or TRBV12-4 and TRBJ1-4; 8 bases fit TRBD1. The CDR3 totals 16 residues. V trimming: 2 bases; J trimming: 5 bases; junction bases outside the gene matches: 7. DNA of the CDR3: TGTGCCAGCAGTTTATACCTGGGACAGGAAAATGAAAAACTGTTTTTT. This gives the protein CASSLYLGQENEKLFF.

The genes are TRBV24-1 and TRBJ2-1; maybe TRBD2 (5 bases). Looked up from germline, CDR1 is KGHDR and CDR2 is SFDVKD. V dropped 9 bases and J dropped 6 bases, with 14 bases sitting between them. The CDR3 totals 13 residues. CDR3 DNA sequence: TGTGCCACCGGCAGATCAGGAGGCAATGAGCAGTTCTTC. This gives the protein CATGRSGGNEQFF.

This clonotype showed up many times. The chain employs TRBV7-2 and TRBJ2-5; D remains ambiguous. In germline, CDR1 is SGHTA, CDR2 FQGNSA. V lost 5 bases to trimming and J lost 2 bases, with 3 bases between them. The CDR3 totals 11 residues. In DNA, the CDR3 is TGTGCCAGCAGCGGACAAGAGACCCAGTACTTC. It is translated as CASSGQETQYF.

V gene TRBV11-2 combines with J gene TRBJ1-4; D might be TRBD1 (6 bases). There are 14 residues in the CDR3. The V end lost 4 bases, the J end lost 8 bases, and 14 bases lay between the germline ends. Germline assignment: CDR1 SGHAT and CDR2 FQNNGV. The chain's CDR3 is CASSSNRAREKLFF. CDR3 DNA sequence: TGTGCCAGCAGCTCTAACAGGGCGCGGGAAAAACTGTTTTTT. The whole variable domain, filled in from reference TRBV11-2 and TRBJ1-4, reads EAGVAQSPRYKIIEKRQSVAFWCNPISGHATLYWYQQILGQGPKLLIQFQNNGVVDDSQLPKDRFSAERLKGVDSTLKIQPAKLEDSAVYLCASSSNRAREKLFFGSGTQLSVL.

The chain employs TRBV9 and TRBJ2-2; D gene ambiguous. The V gene's germline CDR1 is SGDLS and CDR2 YYNGEE. V was shortened by 1 base and J by 5 bases, with 9 bases between the two germline ends. The CDR3 contains 14 residues. CDR3 bases: TGTGCCAGCAGCGTATATCTCGTAACCGGGGAGCTGTTTTTT. It codes for CASSVYLVTGELFF.

At least ten counts were recorded for this clonotype. This chain connects TRBV6-5 to TRBJ1-3, with a weak D call TRBD1 (6 bases). The CDR3 is 16 residues long. V was cut by 0 bases and J by 4 bases, with 13 bases left in between. Germline V gene lookup returns CDR1 MNHEY and CDR2 SVGAGI. The CDR3 DNA follows: TGTGCCAGCAGTTACTCGAGGCAGGGGAGAGGAAACACCATATATTTT. Its protein is CASSYSRQGRGNTIYF.

This clonotype was counted a few times. The genes are TRBV19 and TRBJ2-7; TRBD1 aligns across 10 bases. Germline values: CDR1 LNHDA, CDR2 SQIVND (reference sequence). Trimming at V came to 5 bases and at J to 2 bases, leaving 15 bases not matched to a gene. This CDR3 has 18 amino acids. The CDR3 DNA reads TGTGCCAGTAGTCCGCTGTCCCGGGACAGGGGACAAGCCTACGAGCAGTACTTC. Protein product: CASSPLSRDRGQAYEQYF.

The sample holds many counts of this clonotype. V gene TRBV6-2 or TRBV6-3 combines with J gene TRBJ2-7; D unclear. The length of the CDR3 is 11 residues. Germline loops: CDR1 MNHEY, CDR2 SVGEGT. Trimming left V 5 bases short and J 2 bases short, with 4 bases between. CDR3 region: CASSTAYEQYF. The CDR3 region has the DNA TGTGCCAGCAGTACGGCCTACGAGCAGTACTTC.

This clonotype was observed at least ten times. The rearrangement links TRBV7-2 to TRBJ2-5; 7 nucleotides align to TRBD2. V shed 5 bases and J 7 bases; nucleotides not matched to a gene: 13. Germline CDR1 SGHTA, CDR2 FQGNSA. The CDR3 is 15 residues long. CDR3 coding DNA: TGTGCCAGCAGCCCCCCGGGAGGCCCCCTAGGGACCCAGTACTTC. This translates into CASSPPGGPLGTQYF.

Worth noting for this clonotype: Just one base apart from a much larger clone, this may be a read error. V and J are TRBV19 and TRBJ2-5, with TRBD2 as a possible D gene (6 bases). V lost 8 bases and J 5 bases, leaving 15 bases between the germline ends. Germline-derived CDR1 and CDR2 are LNHDA and SQIVND (reference sequence). The CDR3 totals 13 residues. This CDR3 reads CASGTRGVETQYF. In nucleotides, the CDR3 is TGTGCCAGTGGTACCCGCGGGGTCGAGACCCAGTACTTC.

The chain links TRBV5-1 to TRBJ1-2; TRBD1 aligns across 7 bases. CDR3 length equals 13 residues. The V and J ends lost 1 base and 11 bases, in that order; junction bases with no gene match: 8. The germline CDR1 and CDR2 sequences are SGHRS and YFSETQ. The CDR3 region is CASSLTGEEGYTF. In nucleotides, the CDR3 is TGCGCCAGCAGCTTGACAGGGGAGGAGGGTTACACCTTC.

This clonotype was counted a single time. The chain carries TRBV20-1 and TRBJ2-1; TRBD2 matches 8 bases. The V gene end was trimmed by 3 bases and the J gene end by 6 bases; junction bases not matched to a gene: 10. CDR1 is DFQATT, CDR2 SNEGSKA, per germline (reference sequence). The CDR3 contains 15 residues. The CDR3 DNA sequence: TGCAGTGCTAGTGTCTTGACGGGAGGGCTCAATGAGCAGTTCTTC. It is translated as CSASVLTGGLNEQFF.